This entry lists 10 T cell receptor beta chains sequenced from one sample in a study of blood T cell repertoires in COVID-19. Clones were read by immunoSEQ multiplex PCR, and TCRdb kept only the in-frame ones, dropping some. The repertoire includes approximately 220,000 clones, roughly 91% of them detected once, and roughly 4% sits in the top ten. Sequencing was carried out using PBMCs or T cells enriched from blood (not recorded which). The receptors here all came from a woman in her twenties or thirties with acute COVID-19.

The CDR3 spells CASSLWRVREQFF. Here the CDR3 DNA reads TGTGCCAGCAGCTTGTGGAGGGTGAGGGAGCAGTTCTTC. V and J are TRBV7-2 and TRBJ2-1; D perhaps matches TRBD2 (6 bases). The CDR3 totals 13 residues. Trimming removed 3 bases at V and 10 bases at J, with 13 bases between. The germline V gene encodes CDR1 SGHTA and CDR2 FQGNSA. Using reference TRBV7-2 and TRBJ2-1 for the parts outside the CDR3, the full variable domain is GAGVSQSPSNKVTEKGKDVELRCDPISGHTALYWYRQSLGQGLEFLIYFQGNSAPDKSGLPSDRFSAERTGGSVSTLTIQRTQQEDSAVYLCASSLWRVREQFFGPGTRLTVL.

The V gene is TRBV3-1 (or the pseudogene TRBV3-2), the J gene TRBJ2-7, with 7 bases matching TRBD1. Germline trimming cut 4 bases from V and 6 bases from J; bases unmatched to any gene: 12. Germline V lookup: CDR1 LGHDT, CDR2 YNNKEL (reference sequence). The length of the CDR3 is 15 residues. The CDR3 protein is CASSPRTGDGGEQYF. The CDR3, as DNA: TGTGCCAGCAGCCCCAGGACAGGCGATGGAGGCGAGCAGTACTTC.

This chain links TRBV19 with TRBJ1-5; D not resolved. The V gene lost 5 bases and the J gene lost 4 bases, with 9 bases spanning the gap. In germline, CDR1 is LNHDA, CDR2 SQIVND (reference sequence). This CDR3 comprises 13 residues. CDR3 DNA: TGTGCCAGTAGTTCCCAGGTGAATCAGCCCCAGCATTTT. Its protein is CASSSQVNQPQHF.

The chain links TRBV29-1 to TRBJ1-3, with no clear D. Trimming removed 3 bases from V and 2 bases from J, with 8 bases in between. The CDR3 extends over 13 amino acids. Germline V CDR1 and CDR2: SQVTM, ANQGSEA. The CDR3 region has the DNA TGCAGCGTTGAGCGAAGCCCTGGAAACACCATATATTTT. Translation: CSVERSPGNTIYF.

The chain employs TRBV9 and TRBJ2-1, with 12 bases that match TRBD2. V shed 4 bases, J shed 4 bases, and the junction held 3 bases outside the gene matches. Germline V gene sequence: CDR1 SGDLS, CDR2 YYNGEE. The CDR3 has 15 residues. In DNA, the CDR3 is TGTGCCAGCAGCCTAGCGGGGGGGCGGTACAATGAGCAGTTCTTC. It encodes CASSLAGGRYNEQFF.

V gene TRBV2 combines with J gene TRBJ1-2; maybe TRBD1 (5 bases). With 3 bases removed from V and 4 bases from J, the gap between germline ends came to 12 bases. CDR3 length equals 14 residues. Germline assignment: CDR1 SNHLY and CDR2 FYNNEI. Here the CDR3 DNA reads TGTGCCAGCAGTGATAACAGGCAACTCTATGGCTACACCTTC. It yields the protein CASSDNRQLYGYTF.

V is TRBV30 and J is TRBJ2-7; TRBD2 is a possible D gene (5 bases). The V end was cut by 3 bases, the J end by 4 bases, with 13 bases between. Germline assignment: CDR1 GTSNPN and CDR2 SVGIG (reference sequence). The CDR3 has 13 amino acids. CDR3 coding DNA: TGTGCCTGGAGCATAGAGGGCTTATACGAGCAGTACTTC. Translation gives CAWSIEGLYEQYF.

This clone was recorded once. The rearrangement links TRBV10-3 to TRBJ2-2, with 7 bases aligning to TRBD1. Losses at the gene ends were 10 bases for V and 1 base for J; bases not matched to a gene: 12. CDR3 size: 16 residues. Germline assignment: CDR1 ENHRY and CDR2 SYGVKD. The CDR3 protein is CATTDRPYLNTGELFF. CDR3 coding DNA: TGTGCCACAACGGACAGGCCCTATCTGAACACCGGGGAGCTGTTTTTT.

This chain joins TRBV6-5 and TRBJ1-1; D perhaps matches TRBD1 (5 bases). This CDR3 has 14 residues. V was trimmed by 0 bases and J by 4 bases, leaving 9 bases between them. Germline assignment: CDR1 MNHEY and CDR2 SVGAGI. The CDR3 nucleotides read TGTGCCAGCAGTTACTCGGGGCCAGGCACTGAAGCTTTCTTT. It yields the protein CASSYSGPGTEAFF.

This clone occurred a few times. This chain joins TRBV7-2 and TRBJ2-7, with D possibly matching TRBD2 (6 bases). In germline, CDR1 is SGHTA, CDR2 FQGNSA. This CDR3 spans 15 amino acids. The ends were cut back, 1 base at V and 4 bases at J, with 14 bases in the middle. DNA of the CDR3: TGTGCCAGCAGCTTAGGGCGGGGTATGACTTACGAGCAGTACTTC. Translating it yields CASSLGRGMTYEQYF.